The 13 T cell receptor beta chains in this list originate from one sample, sequenced in a study of blood T cell repertoires in COVID-19. The data were produced by immunoSEQ multiplex PCR, yet TCRdb's version contains in-frame clones alone and is incomplete. The data contain roughly 130,000 clones, approximately 84% of them singletons. Material: peripheral blood. The receptors originated from a woman in her twenties or thirties who had recovered from COVID-19.

The chain's CDR3 is CASSLQRGSYEQYF. DNA of the CDR3: TGTGCCAGCAGCCTTCAAAGGGGGTCCTACGAGCAGTACTTC. The chain carries TRBV11-2 and TRBJ2-7, with D perhaps TRBD1 (6 bases). The germline V gene has CDR1 SGHAT and CDR2 FQNNGV. Trimming took off 5 bases at V and 1 base at J, with 12 bases between the two ends. CDR3 size: 14 residues.

This rearrangement joins TRBV3-1 (or the pseudogene TRBV3-2) to TRBJ2-3; unclear D gene. V lost 1 base and J 5 bases, leaving 13 bases between the germline ends. The germline gives CDR1 LGHDT, CDR2 YNNKEL (reference sequence). The CDR3 length is 15 residues. The CDR3 bases are TGTGCCAGCAGCCAAGGGTCGTCGCCGGGAGATACGCAGTATTTT. It specifies CASSQGSSPGDTQYF.

This chain connects TRBV3-1 (or the pseudogene TRBV3-2) to TRBJ2-2; D not resolved. The germline V and J ends were trimmed by 0 bases and 2 bases, with 7 bases remaining between them. Germline V gene lookup returns CDR1 LGHDT and CDR2 YNNKEL (reference sequence). The CDR3 consists of 15 residues. Here the CDR3 DNA reads TGTGCCAGCAGCCAAGATGGGCTTAACACCGGGGAGCTGTTTTTT. It codes for CASSQDGLNTGELFF.

The chain links TRBV10-1 to TRBJ2-7; 8 bases align to TRBD2. V lost 0 bases and J lost 6; bases outside the gene matches: 13. CDR1 is WNHNN and CDR2 is SYGVQD in the germline V gene (reference sequence). The CDR3 extends over 17 amino acids. Written as DNA, the CDR3 is TGCGCCAGCAGTGAGTCGAAGGAGAGCGGGAGTGGGGGCGAGCAGTACTTC. It yields the protein CASSESKESGSGGEQYF.

The V gene is TRBV4-1, the J gene TRBJ2-1; 15 bases map to TRBD2. The germline gives CDR1 MGHRA, CDR2 YSYEKL. The ends lost 2 bases at V and 7 bases at J; junction bases unmatched: 6. The CDR3 spans 17 residues. DNA of the CDR3: TGCGCCAGCAGCCAACTTCGGACTAGCGGGGGGGGAAATGAGCAGTTCTTC. Residues: CASSQLRTSGGGNEQFF.

The chain uses TRBV3-1 (or the pseudogene TRBV3-2) and TRBJ2-1, with a possible D match to TRBD2 (6 bases). V was pared by 2 bases and J by 8 bases, with 13 bases between. The CDR3 covers 14 residues. Germline loops: CDR1 LGHDT, CDR2 YNNKEL (reference sequence). CDR3 region: CASSQRGSWDEQFF. CDR3 bases: TGTGCCAGCAGCCAACGGGGGTCCTGGGATGAGCAGTTCTTC.

The chain carries TRBV29-1 and TRBJ1-2; D gene unclear. Trimming stripped 6 bases from V and 0 bases from J, with 17 bases between. There are 15 residues in the CDR3. In germline, CDR1 is SQVTM, CDR2 ANQGSEA. The CDR3 DNA is TGCAGCGTCGAGGCGGAGACGGCCACTAACTATGGCTACACCTTC. It is translated as CSVEAETATNYGYTF.

V gene TRBV29-1 combines with J gene TRBJ2-7, with 9 bases matching TRBD1. The CDR3 has 13 amino acids. Trimming took 6 bases from V and 6 from J; bases not matched to a gene: 9. Germline V CDR1 and CDR2: SQVTM, ANQGSEA. The chain's CDR3 is CSVAGTGFIEQYF. CDR3 sequence (DNA): TGCAGCGTCGCCGGGACAGGGTTTATCGAGCAGTACTTC.

This CDR3 is CASMVGADTQYF. In DNA, the CDR3 is TGTGCCAGCATGGTTGGAGCGGATACGCAGTATTTT. The gene calls are TRBV2 and TRBJ2-3; D gene ambiguous. In germline, CDR1 is SNHLY, CDR2 FYNNEI. The CDR3 spans 12 residues. Trimming pared 7 bases from V and 6 bases from J, leaving 11 bases between.

The chain has TRBV6-6 and TRBJ1-6; D is perhaps TRBD1 (6 bases). The germline CDR1 and CDR2 sequences are MNHNY and SVGAGI (reference sequence). V was clipped by 5 bases and J by 8 bases, with 10 bases between them. The CDR3 has 13 residues. DNA of the CDR3: TGTGCCAGCAGTCAGAACAGGGATTCACCCCTCCACTTT. Its translation: CASSQNRDSPLHF.

J is TRBJ1-5 and V is TRBV9, with no clear D. Germline CDR1 and CDR2: SGDLS and YYNGEE. Trimming stripped 3 bases from V and 5 bases from J, with 9 bases between. There are 13 residues in the CDR3. This CDR3 reads CASSGRGDQPQHF. For the CDR3, the DNA is TGTGCCAGCAGCGGCCGCGGGGATCAGCCCCAGCATTTT.

The chain is built from TRBV11-2 and TRBJ2-5, with 8 bases identical to TRBD2. This CDR3 has 14 amino acids. Germline V gives CDR1 SGHAT, CDR2 FQNNGV. V lost 3 bases and J lost 5; bases outside the gene matches: 5. As DNA, the CDR3 is TGTGCCAGCAGCTTCTACGGGAGGGCCGAGACCCAGTACTTC. Protein: CASSFYGRAETQYF.

This clone is labeled medium-sized. The V call is TRBV10-1, the J call TRBJ2-1; perhaps TRBD2 as D (6 bases). The germline V and J ends were trimmed by 5 bases and 0 bases, with 14 bases remaining between them. The CDR3 runs 16 residues. CDR1 is WNHNN and CDR2 is SYGVQD in the germline V gene (reference sequence). The CDR3 DNA reads as TGCGCCAGCAGTCCTGGAGCGGGCCTCTCCTACAATGAGCAGTTCTTC. Translating it yields CASSPGAGLSYNEQFF.